The rows below give T cell receptor beta chains drawn from one sample of a study of monozygotic twins with inflammatory bowel disease. TCRdb reanalyzed the 5' RACE reads and collapses them to one entry per CDR3 protein, without DNA. The sample is made up of about 210,000 distinct CDR3 sequences, and the top ten hold roughly 1.5% of it. Specimen: blood. Source of these receptors: a human donor with ulcerative colitis or Crohn's disease, or a healthy co-twin of an affected twin (not recorded which). Each CDR3 is given with its conserved first and last residue.

TRBV5-1	TRBJ2-3	CASSSQRGISDTQYF
TRBV5-1	TRBJ2-3	CASSLEQNTDTQYF
TRBV5-1	TRBJ2-7	CASSLSARSYEQYF
TRBV6-1	TRBJ2-7	CASSPWEQSYEQYF
TRBV5-1	TRBJ2-1	CASSENQNEQFF
TRBV20-1	TRBJ1-2	CSARNFADRVGVAGQEGLYGYTF
TRBV15	TRBJ2-1	CATRGSYNEQFF
TRBV5-1	TRBJ2-7	CASSLGDPAALEQYF
TRBV11-1	TRBJ2-6	CASSLAWTSSSGANVLTF
TRBV5-1	TRBJ1-2	CASSSERGSYGYTF
TRBV18	TRBJ1-2	CASSPDGYGYTF
TRBV5-1	TRBJ2-7	CASSLNPEQEYEQYF
TRBV5-6	TRBJ1-1	CASSLVEGHREAFF
TRBV5-8	TRBJ2-4	CASSNRDRQNIQYF